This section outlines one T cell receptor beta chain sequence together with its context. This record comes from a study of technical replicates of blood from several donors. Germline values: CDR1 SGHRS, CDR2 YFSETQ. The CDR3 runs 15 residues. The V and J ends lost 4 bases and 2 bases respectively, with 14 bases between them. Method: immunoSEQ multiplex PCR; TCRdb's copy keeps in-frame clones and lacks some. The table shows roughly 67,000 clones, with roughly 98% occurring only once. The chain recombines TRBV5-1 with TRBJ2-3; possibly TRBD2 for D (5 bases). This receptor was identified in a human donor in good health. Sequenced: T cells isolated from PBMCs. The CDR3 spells CASSLTERLTDTQYF. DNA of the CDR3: TGCGCCAGCAGCCTCACTGAGCGGCTCACAGATACGCAGTATTTT.